The 8 T cell receptor beta chains listed next were all sequenced from one sample in a study of resident and recirculating memory T cells in vitiligo. Here immunoSEQ multiplex PCR was the method, and the copy in TCRdb shows in-frame clones only, minus some. The table records 70,000 to 95,000 clones, approximately 90% of them present only once. The sample was blood. The receptors derive from a male donor with vitiligo.

The CDR3: CASSPGSGTGELFF. CDR3 coding DNA: TGTGCCAGCAGCCCAGGGTCAGGGACCGGGGAGCTGTTTTTT. The chain combines TRBV7-7 with TRBJ2-2, with D possibly matching TRBD1 (5 bases). CDR1 and CDR2 from the germline V gene are SSHAT and FNYEAQ (reference sequence). CDR3 length equals 14 residues. Trimming pared 5 bases from V and 5 bases from J, leaving 12 bases between.

The J gene is TRBJ2-3, the V gene TRBV5-5; D not resolved. The germline V and J ends were trimmed by 4 bases and 1 base, with 10 bases remaining between them. From germline, CDR1 is SGHKS and CDR2 YYEKEE (reference sequence). This CDR3 comprises 14 residues. CDR3 DNA sequence: TGTGCCAGCAGCCCACACTACCGCACAGATACGCAGTATTTT. It is translated as CASSPHYRTDTQYF. Full variable domain (remainder filled in from reference TRBV5-5 and TRBJ2-3): DAGVTQSPTHLIKTRGQQVTLRCSPISGHKSVSWYQQVLGQGPQFIFQYYEKEERGRGNFPDRFSARQFPNYSSELNVNALLLGDSALYLCASSPHYRTDTQYFGPGTRLTVL.

The rearrangement uses TRBV6-6 and TRBJ2-5; 7 bases line up with TRBD1. Germline CDR1 reads MNHNY; CDR2 reads SVGAGI (reference sequence). The trim removed 5 bases at V and 4 bases at J, leaving 4 bases unmatched. The CDR3 covers 13 residues. This CDR3 is CASSRQGPETQYF. The CDR3 DNA sequence: TGTGCCAGCAGTCGACAGGGTCCAGAGACCCAGTACTTC.

In its sample, this clone was seen once. The chain employs TRBV27 and TRBJ2-1; D may be TRBD2 (6 bases). This CDR3 comprises 19 residues. The germline CDR1 and CDR2 sequences are MNHEY and SMNVEV (reference sequence). Trimming cost V 5 bases and J 0 bases, with 23 bases left between them. The DNA of the CDR3 is TGTGCCAGCAGTCGGGACTCCCCTTCCTACTTGAGCTCCTACAATGAGCAGTTCTTC. It translates to CASSRDSPSYLSSYNEQFF.

The gene calls are TRBV19 and TRBJ1-5; no definite D call. V shed 1 base and J shed 7 bases, with 8 bases lying between them. The CDR3 is 13 amino acids. Germline values: CDR1 LNHDA, CDR2 SQIVND (reference sequence). CDR3 DNA sequence: TGTGCCAGTAGTATAGGCGGGAAACAGCCCCAGCATTTT. Translated, it gives CASSIGGKQPQHF.

Concerning this clone itself: Other DNA sequences within the sample encode an identical CDR3. The gene calls are TRBV28 and TRBJ1-5; TRBD1 matches at 9 bases. Germline V CDR1 and CDR2: MDHEN, SYDVKM. The CDR3 contains 14 residues. The junction had 1 base not matched to a gene; V was cut back by 6 bases and J by 1 base. Here the CDR3 DNA reads TGTGCCAGCAGGACAGGGGGGAGCAATCAGCCCCAGCATTTT. It translates to CASRTGGSNQPQHF.

The rearrangement links TRBV9 to TRBJ1-3; D is unclear. Germline loops: CDR1 SGDLS, CDR2 YYNGEE. CDR3 length equals 14 residues. Trimming stripped 0 bases from V and 0 bases from J, with 4 bases between. CDR3 amino acids: CASSVESSGNTIYF. Written as DNA, the CDR3 is TGTGCCAGCAGCGTAGAGAGCTCTGGAAACACCATATATTTT.

This chain links TRBV18 with TRBJ2-1, with D uncertain. Germline CDR1 and CDR2: KGHSH and LQKENI. V was shortened by 3 bases and J by 5 bases, with 5 bases between the two germline ends. This CDR3 has 12 residues. The CDR3 sequence: CASSPGDNEQFF. The DNA of the CDR3 is TGTGCCAGCTCACCGGGCGACAATGAGCAGTTCTTC.